This T cell receptor beta chain is from a study of OX40 agonist ivuxolimab in advanced cancers. Some background on the complete study: Ivuxolimab, which targeted the costimulatory receptor OX40 (CD134), was an agonistic, fully human IgG2 monoclonal antibody. Of the 50 or so patients in dose escalation, about 19 had hepatocellular carcinoma, some 15 had melanoma, 9 had renal cell carcinoma and 9 had head and neck cancer. The paper covers the monotherapy dose-escalation part of the phase I ivuxolimab trial, which included N of about 50 patients. Patients were allowed to have had prior anti-PD-1, anti-PD-L1 or anti-CTLA-4 therapy, and roughly two fifths of the dose-escalation patients had been treated with checkpoint inhibitors. Peripheral TCRbeta sequencing aimed to test whether ivuxolimab altered TCR sequence diversity and caused clonal T-cell expansion. Intravenous ivuxolimab was administered to patients every 2 weeks at six dose levels: 0.01, 0.1, 0.3, 1.5, 3 and 10 mg/kg. Partial responses occurred in three dose-escalation patients: two with cutaneous melanoma and one with hepatocellular carcinoma. A male proportion of nearly 85% and a mean age of around 60 years, ranging from 23 to 79, were recorded for the dose-escalation cohort. Summary of the overall study and its limitations: Low levels of normalized T-cell clonal expansion were also seen in some patients who did not respond. The antigen specificity of the peripheral T cells that underwent clonal expansion was not determined. At doses from 0.1 to 3.0 mg/kg, clonal expansion was seen in both CD4+ and CD8+ blood T cells between baseline and week 6. On average, CD8+ T cells showed more expanded clones than CD4+ T cells after ivuxolimab. In the 0.1-3.0 mg/kg groups, partial responders were among the patients with the lowest normalized peripheral clonal expansion, particularly in CD8+ T cells.

The junction carries 15 bases between V and J, which are trimmed by 2 bases and 5 bases respectively. Inclusive of the bounding cysteine and phenylalanine, the CDR3 is 15 residues long. The retained sequence is limited to the CDR3, 45 bases, with the frame set at the first base. For CDR1 and CDR2, the germline V gene lists SGHTA and FQGNSA. Genomic DNA was isolated from the sorted cells so that the TCRbeta CDR3 region could be sequenced. The immunoSEQ Assay was used to sequence the TCRbeta CDR3 regions. The table comes from immuneACCESS by way of TCRdb, which keeps in-frame sequences with V and J called. Part of the clones is missing from these tables; in studies checked, under half for an unresolved V gene and the rest for unknown reasons. Counted in this sample were around 72,000 clones; roughly 85% of them appeared once. In total, the top ten clones hold around a sixth of the sample. The trial excluded patients who had a history of autoimmune disease or were on systemic immunosuppression. Peripheral blood for TCR sequencing was collected from all dose cohorts at baseline, on cycle 4 day 1, and on cycle 7 day 1. The samples were drawn from a first-in-human, open-label, multicenter phase I dose-escalation trial of ivuxolimab. Adults with locally advanced or metastatic melanoma, renal cell, hepatocellular, or head and neck squamous cell carcinoma were enrolled in the trial. Before TCR sequencing, CD4+ T cells and CD8+ T cells were sorted from peripheral blood as separate populations.

Remarks on this clone: It lacks a known antigen. No base quality values were provided; no much bigger clone lies one nucleotide off.

This clonotype was sampled from an adult with an advanced solid tumor such as melanoma, head and neck, liver or kidney cancer. The chain uses TRBV7-2 and TRBJ2-5, and perhaps TRBD2 as D gene, on 6 matching bases. The sequencing used CD4+ or CD8+ T cells sorted from blood, collected in a trial of the OX40 agonist ivuxolimab. The sequence in DNA is TGTGCCAGCAGCTTAAGGGTCGGCGGGACGGAGACCCAGTACTTC. It is translated as CASSLRVGGTETQYF.